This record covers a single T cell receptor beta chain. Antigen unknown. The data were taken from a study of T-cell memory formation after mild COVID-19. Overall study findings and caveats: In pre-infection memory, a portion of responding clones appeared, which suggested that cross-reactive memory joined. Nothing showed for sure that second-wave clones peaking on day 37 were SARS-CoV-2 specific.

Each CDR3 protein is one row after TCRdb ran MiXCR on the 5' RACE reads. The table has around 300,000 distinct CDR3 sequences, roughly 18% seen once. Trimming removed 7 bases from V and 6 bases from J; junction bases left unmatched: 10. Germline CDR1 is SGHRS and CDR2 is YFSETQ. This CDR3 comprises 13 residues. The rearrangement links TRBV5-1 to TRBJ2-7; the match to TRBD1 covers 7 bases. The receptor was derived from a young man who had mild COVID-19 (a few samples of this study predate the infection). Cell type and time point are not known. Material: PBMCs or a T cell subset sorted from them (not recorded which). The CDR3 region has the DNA TGCGCCAGCTGGGACGACAGGGATGCCGAGCAGTACTTC. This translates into CASWDDRDAEQYF.